The T cell receptor (beta chain) under discussion was sequenced for a study of T cell repertoires in enteric fever (dated by TCRdb to 2016 to 2019). A note on the overall study: The Salmonella-specific repertoire of circulating effector CD4+ T cells was reconstructed from volunteers who had been experimentally challenged with Salmonella Typhi or Paratyphi A. Circulating effector CD4+ T cells that responded to Salmonella infection were identified with mass cytometry. Tetramers loaded with CdtB(105-125) peptide variants (SP110Y, ST110H) were used to stain T cells, including ex vivo. Four approaches were merged in the work: T cell receptor sequencing, unbiased single-cell cloning, mass cytometry and live fluorescence barcoding. The paper as a whole reports these results and caveats: Among the expanded clonotypes were cross-reactive responses to distantly related Salmonella serovars as well as clones that recognized antigens unique to S. Typhi or S. Paratyphi A. Single amino acid variations in the immunodominant proteins CdtB and PhoN appeared to drive accumulation of T cells not cross-reacting between serovars. The study pinpointed HlyE and CdtB as immunodominant T cell antigens specific to S. Typhi and S. Paratyphi A.

The CDR3 sequence holds 17 residues, the cysteine and phenylalanine included. Only the CDR3 part of the read is kept: 51 bases, read in frame from the first base. Trimming takes 3 bases from V and 5 bases from J, and the germline ends sit 21 bases apart. Taken from the germline V gene, the CDR1 and CDR2 loops are SGHTA and FQGNSA. For sequencing, an Illumina MiSeq was employed. TCRdb redid the processing of the public reads, applying fastp at Q25 and MiXCR, and retained in-frame beta chains. Each CDR3 protein gets just one entry, which takes the most common genes and DNA from the rows behind it. The sample includes about 1,600 distinct CDR3 sequences, with around a third observed a single time. The leading ten clones occupy around 18% of the sample. For this clonotype: This clone's antigen is unknown. Per-nucleotide qualities are absent, and no much larger clonotype sits a single base away.

The source of this sequence is a human donor with Salmonella enteric fever, either typhoid or paratyphoid (not recorded which). The sequenced material came from CCR7- CD38- CD4+ T cells from PBMCs. This chain joins TRBV7-2 to TRBJ2-3; a confident D gene designation cannot be given. The base sequence is TGTGCCAGCAGCTTCAGTCAAAAACTATGGACCAAAGATACGCAGTATTTT. The translation is CASSFSQKLWTKDTQYF.